The 17 T cell receptor beta chains below come from one sample, sequenced in a study of blood T cell repertoires in COVID-19. This table comes from immunoSEQ multiplex PCR, and its TCRdb copy is limited to in-frame clones, with some not included. In the table there are approximately 670,000 clones, 90% of which are singletons. Sequenced material: peripheral blood. Receptors were obtained from a young woman with acute or convalescent COVID-19.

The rearrangement uses TRBV7-6 and TRBJ2-1; D unresolved. V lost 6 bases to trimming and J lost 0 bases, with 18 bases between them. The CDR3 is 17 residues long. Germline values: CDR1 SGHVS, CDR2 FNYEAQ. Written as DNA, the CDR3 is TGTGCCAGCAGACCAACGGGTGGCAGAAGCTCCTACAATGAGCAGTTCTTC. Protein product: CASRPTGGRSSYNEQFF.

V is TRBV5-1 and J is TRBJ1-1, with D tentatively TRBD1 (6 bases). Germline CDR1 is SGHRS and CDR2 is YFSETQ. The CDR3 covers 15 residues. The V and J ends lost 4 bases and 7 bases respectively, with 20 bases between them. CDR3 nucleotides: TGCGCCAGCAGCAGGACAGCTAACTCCGACGGTGAAGCTTTCTTT. As protein: CASSRTANSDGEAFF.

CDR3 residues: CAISEGQGGDTF. The CDR3, as DNA: TGTGCCATCAGTGAAGGACAGGGTGGTGACACCTTC. This chain uses TRBV10-3 with TRBJ1-2, with 8 bases that match TRBD1. V shed 3 bases and J 12 bases; nucleotides not matched to a gene: 6. Germline V gene lookup returns CDR1 ENHRY and CDR2 SYGVKD. This CDR3 has 12 residues.

This rearrangement joins TRBV6-2 or TRBV6-3 to TRBJ1-1, with D possibly matching TRBD1 (5 bases). The CDR3 covers 15 residues. Trimming pared 4 bases from V and 0 bases from J, leaving 12 bases between. Germline loops: CDR1 MNHEY, CDR2 SVGEGT. This chain's CDR3 is CASSSGGTMNTEAFF. The CDR3 nucleotides read TGTGCCAGCAGTTCCGGAGGGACCATGAACACTGAAGCTTTCTTT.

The V and J genes are TRBV7-3 and TRBJ2-3; tentative D call: TRBD2 (5 bases). The germline CDR1 and CDR2 sequences are SGHTA and FQGTGA. V shed 4 bases and J shed 5 bases, with 13 bases lying between them. CDR3 length: 14 amino acids. The CDR3 DNA follows: TGTGCCAGCAGCTCCCGGACGGCGGGAGATACGCAGTATTTT. This translates into CASSSRTAGDTQYF.

The chain recombines TRBV5-1 with TRBJ1-6; TRBD1 might be the D (6 bases). The germline V gene has CDR1 SGHRS and CDR2 YFSETQ. The CDR3 totals 15 residues. V was trimmed by 0 bases and J by 9 bases, leaving 13 bases between them. CDR3 DNA sequence: TGCGCCAGCAGCTTGGAGGTCCAGGGGACTTCACCCCTCCACTTT. This encodes CASSLEVQGTSPLHF.

J is TRBJ2-7 and V is TRBV10-3; 11 bases align to TRBD1. Per germline, CDR1 ENHRY and CDR2 SYGVKD. This CDR3 region has 18 residues. Losses at the gene ends were 6 bases for V and 3 bases for J; bases not matched to a gene: 16. In DNA form, the CDR3 reads TGTGCCATCAGCAACCCGGGACAGGGGGACCCTGATCACTACGAGCAGTACTTC. Its protein product is CAISNPGQGDPDHYEQYF.

The chain combines TRBV2 with TRBJ1-4, with 8 bases fitting TRBD1. This CDR3 spans 13 amino acids. J was trimmed by 7 bases and V by 4 bases; bases with no gene match: 2. Germline CDR1 reads SNHLY; CDR2 reads FYNNEI. CDR3 loop: CASSGTGFEKLFF. The CDR3 DNA reads TGTGCCAGCAGTGGGACAGGGTTTGAAAAACTGTTTTTT.

The rearrangement links TRBV11-3 to TRBJ2-3; tentative D call: TRBD1 (5 bases). V was shortened by 5 bases and J by 8 bases, with 11 bases between the two germline ends. CDR3 size: 12 residues. From germline, CDR1 is SGHNT and CDR2 YENEEA. The CDR3 coding sequence is TGTGCCAGCAGCCCTGAAAGGGGTACGCAGTATTTT. Its protein is CASSPERGTQYF.

In this sample, this clone turned up once. The chain couples TRBV6-5 to TRBJ1-1; 11 nucleotides align to TRBD1. After removal of 6 bases from V and 5 bases from J, the junction contained 5 bases not matched to a gene. From germline, CDR1 is MNHEY and CDR2 SVGAGI. The CDR3 runs to 14 residues. Written as DNA, the CDR3 is TGTGCCAGCAGGGGGACAGGGGGGTGGACTGAAGCTTTCTTT. Translating it yields CASRGTGGWTEAFF.

V usage is TRBV3-1 (or the pseudogene TRBV3-2) and J usage is TRBJ1-4, with 7 nucleotides matching TRBD1. CDR3 length equals 15 residues. Germline V CDR1 and CDR2: LGHDT, YNNKEL (reference sequence). Trimming removed 7 bases from V and 8 bases from J; junction bases left unmatched: 13. CDR3 sequence reads: CASTWRGQRNEKLFF. The CDR3, as DNA: TGTGCCAGCACCTGGAGGGGGCAGCGGAACGAAAAACTGTTTTTT.

The chain recombines TRBV6-6 with TRBJ2-5; D might be TRBD2 (7 bases). The CDR3 has 14 residues. Germline V gene data show CDR1 as MNHNY and CDR2 as SVGAGI (reference sequence). Trimming left V 7 bases short and J 4 bases short, with 16 bases between. DNA of the CDR3: TGTGCCAGCACCATAGGGGGGGATTTAGAGACCCAGTACTTC. Translating gives CASTIGGDLETQYF.

V gene TRBV12-3 or TRBV12-4 combines with J gene TRBJ1-1; no clear D. The V end was cut by 2 bases, the J end by 3 bases, with 4 bases between. This CDR3 has 12 amino acids. The CDR3 region is CASSLLYTEAFF. CDR3 DNA: TGTGCCAGCAGTTTATTATACACTGAAGCTTTCTTT.

The rearrangement links TRBV19 to TRBJ2-3; 11 bases map to TRBD2. CDR3 length equals 16 residues. Germline V gene sequence: CDR1 LNHDA, CDR2 SQIVND (reference sequence). Trimming at V came to 3 bases and at J to 3 bases, leaving 5 bases not matched to a gene. The CDR3 loop reads CASSIASGGSTDTQYF. DNA of the CDR3: TGTGCCAGTAGTATTGCTAGCGGGGGGTCGACAGATACGCAGTATTTT.

The genes are TRBV7-2 and TRBJ1-2, with 10 bases lining up with TRBD1. Trimming took 3 bases from V and 4 from J; bases not matched to a gene: 5. CDR3 size: 15 residues. Germline lookup yields CDR1 SGHTA and CDR2 FQGNSA. CDR3 sequence reads: CASSFAGTGVYGYTF. The DNA of the CDR3 is TGTGCCAGCAGCTTTGCCGGGACAGGGGTCTATGGCTACACCTTC.

This clone was observed once. The chain uses TRBV7-9 and TRBJ1-1; D gene unclear. With 7 bases removed from V and 6 bases from J, the gap between germline ends came to 12 bases. The CDR3 is 12 amino acids. In germline, CDR1 is SEHNR, CDR2 FQNEAQ (reference sequence). The CDR3 sequence is CASTGVVPEAFF. As DNA, the CDR3 is TGTGCCAGCACCGGAGTCGTTCCTGAAGCTTTCTTT.

This clone occurred once. The gene calls are TRBV29-1 and TRBJ2-5; 10 bases agree with TRBD1. The CDR3 sequence is 17 residues long. The V and J ends lost 8 bases and 2 bases, in that order; junction bases with no gene match: 17. Looked up from germline, CDR1 is SQVTM and CDR2 is ANQGSEA. In DNA form, the CDR3 reads TGCAGCTATCCTAGGGTCCGGGACAGGGGTTCACAAGAGACCCAGTACTTC. Amino acids: CSYPRVRDRGSQETQYF.